The source of this T cell receptor beta chain is a study of CD4 T cells in relation to SARS-CoV-2 and coronaviruses. On the study more broadly: ViraFEST: approximately 10-day antigen culture of PBMCs, then TCR beta CDR3 sequencing.

Sequenced by immunoSEQ multiplex PCR; TCRdb stores in-frame clones only, minus some. The top ten hold approximately 15% of the sample, which has roughly 19,000 clones, roughly three quarters seen once. Unexposed donor CD4+ T cells date from about 2011-2018, before the COVID-19 pandemic. After 10 to 11 days of culture, CD4+ T cells were isolated. As cell numbers allowed, unexposed-donor CD4+ T cells faced SARS-CoV-2 S/N and four cold-coronavirus spikes. Note on this clone: Its specificity is unknown.

The receptor comes from a human donor in good health. Source material: CD4+ T cells from PBMCs, cultured in vitro.

The CDR3 is CATSSGTAERSEKLFF. CDR3 DNA: TGTGCCACCAGCAGTGGGACAGCGGAGAGGAGCGAAAAACTGTTTTTT. This rearrangement joins TRBV15 to TRBJ1-4, with 7 bases lining up with TRBD1. CDR1 and CDR2 from the germline V gene are LNHNV and YYDKDF (reference sequence). The CDR3 totals 16 residues. With V trimmed by 3 bases and J by 8 bases, 12 bases remained unmatched.